This is a list of T cell receptor beta chains from one sample in a study of cytomegalovirus exposure and HLA in healthy donors. Assay used: immunoSEQ multiplex PCR; TCRdb lists only in-frame clones, some missing. The table shows roughly 130,000 clones, with around nine tenths occurring only once. The source material was PBMCs. The receptors were gathered from a man younger than 45 in good health and CMV-seronegative. CDR3s include the opening cysteine and the closing phenylalanine or tryptophan. The order of the fields is clone size, D gene, J gene, V gene, CDR3 protein, CDR3 DNA. D genes are given only for firm matches. Part of the rows lack a size; the others show once, few, many or a class for expanded clones.

clone_size: NA
d_call: TRBD1
j_call: TRBJ2-7
v_call: TRBV6-6
cdr3_aa: CASSYSDRAGQYF
cdr3_nt: TGTGCCAGCAGTTATTCTGACAGGGCCGGTCAGTACTTC

clone_size: NA
d_call: TRBD1
j_call: TRBJ1-6
v_call: TRBV28
cdr3_aa: CASSLEQGALDSPLHF
cdr3_nt: TGTGCCAGCAGTTTGGAACAGGGGGCATTAGATTCACCCCTCCACTTT

clone_size: NA
d_call: TRBD2
j_call: TRBJ2-7
v_call: TRBV4-2
cdr3_aa: CASSQDRTSGGAEQYF
cdr3_nt: TGTGCCAGCAGCCAAGATCGGACTAGCGGGGGGGCTGAGCAGTACTTC

clone_size: NA
d_call: TRBD1
j_call: TRBJ1-5
v_call: TRBV5-6
cdr3_aa: CASSYRDRGRTQPQHF
cdr3_nt: TGTGCCAGCAGCTACCGGGACAGGGGGAGGACTCAGCCCCAGCATTTT

clone_size: NA
d_call: NA
j_call: TRBJ2-2
v_call: TRBV27
cdr3_aa: CASSRGGAAGELFF
cdr3_nt: TGTGCCAGCAGTAGGGGGGGGGCCGCCGGGGAGCTGTTTTTT

clone_size: NA
d_call: TRBD1
j_call: TRBJ2-7
v_call: TRBV14
cdr3_aa: CASSLGQISYEQYF
cdr3_nt: TGTGCCAGCAGCCTGGGACAGATCTCCTACGAGCAGTACTTC

clone_size: NA
d_call: NA
j_call: TRBJ2-7
v_call: TRBV11-2
cdr3_aa: CASSLGQGTYEQYF
cdr3_nt: TGTGCCAGCAGCTTAGGTCAGGGGACCTACGAGCAGTACTTC

clone_size: NA
d_call: NA
j_call: TRBJ2-7
v_call: TRBV2
cdr3_aa: CASLDLDEQYF
cdr3_nt: TGTGCCAGCTTAGATCTGGACGAGCAGTACTTC

clone_size: NA
d_call: NA
j_call: TRBJ1-1
v_call: TRBV7-9
cdr3_aa: CASSFRDTLNTEAFF
cdr3_nt: TGTGCCAGCAGCTTTCGGGACACTCTGAACACTGAAGCTTTCTTT

clone_size: NA
d_call: NA
j_call: TRBJ1-3
v_call: TRBV7-6
cdr3_aa: CASSLEASSSFSGNTIYF
cdr3_nt: TGTGCCAGCAGCTTAGAGGCATCCTCTAGCTTCTCTGGAAACACCATATATTTT

clone_size: once
d_call: NA
j_call: TRBJ2-3
v_call: TRBV6-5
cdr3_aa: CASSYQAGDTQYF
cdr3_nt: TGTGCCAGCAGTTACCAGGCGGGTGATACGCAGTATTTT

clone_size: NA
d_call: TRBD1
j_call: TRBJ2-7
v_call: TRBV4-2
cdr3_aa: CASSLVQGVFSYEQYF
cdr3_nt: TGTGCCAGCAGCCTAGTCCAGGGGGTTTTTTCCTACGAGCAGTACTTC

clone_size: NA
d_call: TRBD1
j_call: TRBJ1-1
v_call: TRBV20-1
cdr3_aa: CSADRGKLAFF
cdr3_nt: TGCAGTGCTGACAGGGGGAAATTGGCTTTCTTT

clone_size: NA
d_call: TRBD1
j_call: TRBJ1-1
v_call: TRBV27
cdr3_aa: CASSRRQGDTEAFF
cdr3_nt: TGTGCCAGCAGTAGAAGACAGGGGGACACTGAAGCTTTCTTT

clone_size: NA
d_call: NA
j_call: TRBJ2-1
v_call: TRBV9
cdr3_aa: CASGGEPPYNEQFF
cdr3_nt: TGTGCCAGCGGAGGGGAGCCCCCCTACAATGAGCAGTTCTTC

clone_size: few
d_call: NA
j_call: TRBJ1-6
v_call: TRBV9
cdr3_aa: CASSVGSAGGSPLHF
cdr3_nt: TGTGCCAGCAGCGTAGGGTCGGCGGGAGGCTCACCCCTCCACTTT

clone_size: NA
d_call: NA
j_call: TRBJ1-5
v_call: TRBV6-6
cdr3_aa: CASSTNRAWGQPQHF
cdr3_nt: TGTGCCAGCAGTACCAACAGGGCTTGGGGTCAGCCCCAGCATTTT

clone_size: once
d_call: TRBD2
j_call: TRBJ2-1
v_call: TRBV29-1
cdr3_aa: CSVLSAPGLAGRRDEQFF
cdr3_nt: TGCAGCGTCTTAAGCGCCCCGGGACTAGCGGGCCGTAGGGATGAGCAGTTCTTC

clone_size: NA
d_call: TRBD1
j_call: TRBJ2-2
v_call: TRBV11-3
cdr3_aa: CASSLQGAGELFF
cdr3_nt: TGTGCCAGCAGTTTACAGGGGGCAGGGGAGCTGTTTTTT

clone_size: NA
d_call: NA
j_call: TRBJ2-3
v_call: TRBV27
cdr3_aa: CASSLKPSDPFTDTQYF
cdr3_nt: TGTGCCAGCAGTTTAAAGCCTAGCGATCCCTTCACAGATACGCAGTATTTT

clone_size: once
d_call: TRBD1
j_call: TRBJ2-7
v_call: TRBV5-5
cdr3_aa: CASSKGQGAIYEQYF
cdr3_nt: TGTGCCAGCAGCAAAGGACAGGGGGCGATCTACGAGCAGTACTTC

clone_size: NA
d_call: NA
j_call: TRBJ1-6
v_call: TRBV27
cdr3_aa: CASSMSSYNSPLHF
cdr3_nt: TGTGCCAGCAGTATGAGCTCCTATAATTCACCCCTCCACTTT

clone_size: NA
d_call: TRBD2
j_call: TRBJ2-5
v_call: TRBV11-3
cdr3_aa: CASSMGPGGETQYF
cdr3_nt: TGTGCCAGCAGCATGGGACCGGGAGGGGAGACCCAGTACTTC

clone_size: NA
d_call: NA
j_call: TRBJ2-7
v_call: TRBV19
cdr3_aa: CASSPQGIHEQYF
cdr3_nt: TGTGCCAGTAGTCCACAGGGTATCCACGAGCAGTACTTC

clone_size: NA
d_call: TRBD1
j_call: TRBJ1-2
v_call: TRBV6-1
cdr3_aa: CASSIRDRGPYGYTF
cdr3_nt: TGTGCCAGCAGTATCCGGGACAGGGGTCCCTATGGCTACACCTTC

clone_size: NA
d_call: NA
j_call: TRBJ1-1
v_call: TRBV5-6
cdr3_aa: CASSGGQVNTEAFF
cdr3_nt: TGTGCCAGCAGCGGGGGACAAGTGAACACTGAAGCTTTCTTT

clone_size: once
d_call: NA
j_call: TRBJ1-2
v_call: TRBV19
cdr3_aa: CASIGINYGYTF
cdr3_nt: TGTGCCAGTATTGGCATAAACTATGGCTACACCTTC

clone_size: NA
d_call: NA
j_call: TRBJ2-3
v_call: TRBV6-4
cdr3_aa: CASSALGGTADTQYF
cdr3_nt: TGTGCCAGCAGTGCCCTAGGCGGGACGGCAGATACGCAGTATTTT

clone_size: NA
d_call: TRBD1
j_call: TRBJ2-7
v_call: TRBV28
cdr3_aa: CASSSTGTGNEQYF
cdr3_nt: TGTGCCAGCAGTTCCACCGGGACAGGGAACGAGCAGTACTTC

clone_size: NA
d_call: NA
j_call: TRBJ2-2
v_call: TRBV5-4
cdr3_aa: CASSEYTGELFF
cdr3_nt: TGTGCCAGCAGCGAGTACACCGGGGAGCTGTTTTTT

clone_size: NA
d_call: NA
j_call: TRBJ2-5
v_call: TRBV7-2
cdr3_aa: CASSLLSKTQYF
cdr3_nt: TGTGCCAGCAGCTTATTGTCAAAGACCCAGTACTTC

clone_size: NA
d_call: NA
j_call: TRBJ2-2
v_call: TRBV5-1
cdr3_aa: CASNIMNTGELFF
cdr3_nt: TGCGCCAGCAACATTATGAACACCGGGGAGCTGTTTTTT

clone_size: NA
d_call: NA
j_call: TRBJ1-3
v_call: TRBV13
cdr3_aa: CASSPGQARFSGNTIYF
cdr3_nt: TGTGCCAGCAGCCCTGGGCAGGCACGTTTCTCTGGAAACACCATATATTTT